This is a list of T cell receptor beta chains from one sample in a study of response to subunit inactivated influenza vaccine. From the RT-PCR reads, TCRdb called clonotypes with MiXCR, one entry per CDR3 protein. This sample has a few hundred thousand distinct CDR3 sequences; around 9.9% occur once, and the top ten carry about 12%. The sample was PBMCs from blood, taken roughly 6 weeks after vaccination. The receptors here all came from a man aged 45-60 years who received an inactivated influenza vaccine. CDR3s include the opening cysteine and the closing phenylalanine or tryptophan. D genes are given only for firm matches. The size entry is marked missing in some rows and otherwise reads once, few, many or a size class.

v_gene,d_gene,j_gene,abundance,CDR3aa,CDR3nt
TRBV12-3/TRBV12-4,-,TRBJ2-3,few,CASSLSGASLDTQYF,TGTGCCAGCAGTTTATCGGGAGCATCCCTCGATACGCAGTATTTT
TRBV7-2,-,TRBJ2-3,-,CASSLARGISTDTQYF,TGTGCCAGCAGCTTAGCTCGGGGGATAAGCACAGATACGCAGTATTTT
TRBV12-3/TRBV12-4,-,TRBJ2-7,many,CASSLSESYEQYF,TGTGCCAGCAGTTTATCGGAATCCTACGAGCAGTACTTC
TRBV30,TRBD1,TRBJ2-5,-,CAWTQGFETQYF,TGTGCCTGGACACAGGGGTTTGAGACCCAGTACTTC
TRBV12-3/TRBV12-4,-,TRBJ2-1,many,CASAGSSYNEQFF,TGTGCCAGCGCGGGCTCCTCCTACAATGAGCAGTTCTTC
TRBV7-3,-,TRBJ2-1,-,CASSYSGEALEEQFF,TGTGCCAGCAGCTATAGCGGAGAGGCCTTGGAGGAGCAGTTCTTC
TRBV12-3/TRBV12-4,-,TRBJ2-1,few,CASSIRNEQFF,TGTGCCAGCAGTATTAGGAATGAGCAGTTCTTC
TRBV7-9,TRBD2,TRBJ2-3,-,CASSFFTSGRIVDTQYF,TGTGCCAGCAGCTTTTTCACCAGCGGGAGAATTGTGGATACGCAGTATTTT
TRBV7-9,-,TRBJ2-1,-,CASSTTGPGGYNEQFF,TGTGCCAGCAGCACTACGGGCCCAGGGGGGTACAATGAGCAGTTCTTC
TRBV7-9,-,TRBJ1-1,-,CASSVDRRNTEAFF,TGTGCCAGCAGCGTAGACAGAAGGAACACTGAAGCTTTCTTT
TRBV20-1,TRBD1,TRBJ1-6,many,CSATPSGTGKSSYNSPLHF,TGCAGTGCTACCCCCTCCGGGACAGGAAAATCCTCCTATAATTCACCCCTCCACTTT
TRBV4-2,-,TRBJ1-4,-,CASSQDNRKNEKLFF,TGTGCCAGCAGCCAAGACAACAGGAAGAATGAAAAACTGTTTTTT
TRBV20-1,-,TRBJ2-2,few,CSAKEWAANTGELFF,TGCAGTGCTAAGGAATGGGCGGCGAACACCGGGGAGCTGTTTTTT
TRBV5-1,-,TRBJ2-1,many,CASSLEGPTSRGEQFF,TGCGCCAGCAGCTTGGAGGGGCCTACTAGCAGGGGTGAGCAGTTCTTC
TRBV7-9,-,TRBJ2-4,-,CASSLGGTLGSIQYF,TGTGCCAGCAGCTTAGGTGGGACATTGGGGAGCATTCAGTACTTC
TRBV20-1,-,TRBJ2-7,-,CSAPGPTSYEQYF,TGCAGTGCTCCGGGACCGACATCCTACGAGCAGTACTTC
TRBV5-1,TRBD1,TRBJ2-5,-,CASSLAGTGRSTQYF,TGCGCCAGCAGCTTGGCGGGGACAGGGAGGTCGACCCAGTACTTC